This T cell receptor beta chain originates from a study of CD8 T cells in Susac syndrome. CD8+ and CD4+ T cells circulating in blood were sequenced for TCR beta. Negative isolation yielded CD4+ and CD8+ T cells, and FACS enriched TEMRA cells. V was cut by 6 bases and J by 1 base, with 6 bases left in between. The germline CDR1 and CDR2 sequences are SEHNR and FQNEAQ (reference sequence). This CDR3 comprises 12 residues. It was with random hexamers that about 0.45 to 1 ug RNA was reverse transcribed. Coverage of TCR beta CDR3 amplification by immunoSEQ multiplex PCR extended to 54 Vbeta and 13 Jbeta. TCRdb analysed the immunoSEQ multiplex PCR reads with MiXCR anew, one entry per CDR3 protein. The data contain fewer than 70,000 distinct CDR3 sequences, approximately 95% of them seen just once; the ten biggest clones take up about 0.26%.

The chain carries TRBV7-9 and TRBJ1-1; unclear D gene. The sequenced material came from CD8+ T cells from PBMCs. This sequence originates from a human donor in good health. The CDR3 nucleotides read TGTGCCAGCAGGCCGGGGAACACTGAAGCTTTCTTT. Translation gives CASRPGNTEAFF.